The 5 T cell receptor beta chains listed next were all sequenced from one sample in a study of blood T cell repertoires in COVID-19. Data came from immunoSEQ multiplex PCR; TCRdb stores just in-frame clones and leaves some out. The table shows nearly 300,000 clones, with about 81% occurring only once. The sample consisted of peripheral blood. These receptors all stem from a human donor with COVID-19, enrolled during active disease. The donor label of this sample is uncertain.

This clone was found once. Other DNA sequences in the sample encode the same CDR3. The rearrangement links TRBV3-1 (or the pseudogene TRBV3-2) to TRBJ1-1; D gene ambiguous. With 1 base removed from V and 3 bases from J, the gap between germline ends came to 6 bases. Germline-derived CDR1 and CDR2 are LGHDT and YNNKEL (reference sequence). The CDR3 is 13 residues long. CDR3 sequence: CASSQVRDTEAFF. In DNA, the CDR3 is TGTGCCAGCAGCCAAGTACGGGACACTGAAGCTTTCTTT.

V usage is TRBV6-6 and J usage is TRBJ2-1, with 7 positions matching TRBD2. The CDR3 spans 16 residues. Germline CDR1 MNHNY, CDR2 SVGAGI (reference sequence). V gave up 0 bases and J gave up 5 bases; unmatched junction bases: 7. The DNA for the CDR3 is TGTGCCAGCAGTTACTCGGGCGGGAGCCAACACAATGAGCAGTTCTTC. This encodes CASSYSGGSQHNEQFF.

This rearrangement joins TRBV28 to TRBJ2-1; TRBD2 aligns across 12 bases. The V segment lost 5 bases and the J segment 7 bases; nucleotides outside the gene matches: 9. The CDR3 has 16 residues. CDR1 and CDR2 (germline): MDHEN, SYDVKM. CDR3 nucleotides: TGTGCCAGCAGTATTTTACTAGCGGGAGGCTGGAATGAGCAGTTCTTC. Translated, it gives CASSILLAGGWNEQFF.

The gene calls are TRBV6-5 and TRBJ2-1, with D maybe TRBD2 (6 bases). CDR1 and CDR2 (germline): MNHEY, SVGAGI. Trimming left V 4 bases short and J 6 bases short, with 10 bases between. The CDR3 extends over 13 amino acids. The CDR3 spells CASSLAGGNEQFF. CDR3 in DNA: TGTGCCAGCAGTTTGGCCGGGGGCAATGAGCAGTTCTTC.

This chain joins TRBV5-6 and TRBJ2-1; 14 nucleotides line up with TRBD2. The CDR3 has 15 amino acids. Germline CDR1 SGHDT, CDR2 YYEEEE. V was clipped by 5 bases and J by 6 bases; unmatched bases: 4. This CDR3 is CASRTGTSGSNEQFF. The CDR3 nucleotides read TGTGCCAGCAGGACCGGGACTAGCGGGAGCAATGAGCAGTTCTTC.